A single sample is the source of the 27 T cell receptor beta chains below, sequenced in a study of cytomegalovirus exposure and HLA in healthy donors. Primers: 60 Vbeta forward and 13 Jbeta reverse. This table comes from immunoSEQ multiplex PCR, and its TCRdb copy is limited to in-frame clones, with some not included. The sample lists 110,000 or so clones, 82% seen once, with nearly 2.5% in the top ten. Sequencing input: PBMCs. These receptors were collected from a woman aged 18 to 35 in good health and CMV-seronegative.

CDR3: CASSLILGQGEADTQYF. The CDR3 DNA sequence: TGTGCCAGCAGTTTAATCTTGGGACAGGGTGAGGCAGATACGCAGTATTTT. This chain uses TRBV28 with TRBJ2-3, with 9 positions matching TRBD1. Germline assignment: CDR1 MDHEN and CDR2 SYDVKM. With V trimmed by 2 bases and J by 4 bases, 10 bases remained unmatched. The CDR3 is 17 amino acids.

The rearrangement links TRBV30 to TRBJ1-2; D not certain. The germline V gene encodes CDR1 GTSNPN and CDR2 SVGIG (reference sequence). Trimming cost V 0 bases and J 8 bases, with 13 bases left between them. The CDR3 is 13 amino acids. The CDR3 region has the DNA TGTGCCTGGAGTGTACATGAGGGCCGGGGCTACACCTTC. This sequence encodes CAWSVHEGRGYTF.

Only one count was recorded for this clone. V gene TRBV28 combines with J gene TRBJ2-7; no firm D call. V was pared by 4 bases and J by 4 bases, with 8 bases between. CDR3 length: 12 residues. The germline V gene encodes CDR1 MDHEN and CDR2 SYDVKM. Here the CDR3 DNA reads TGTGCCAGCAGTTCCGTCCGGTACGAGCAGTACTTC. This encodes CASSSVRYEQYF.

Here the CDR3 DNA reads TGTGCCAGCAGCTGGGGGACACCGAACACTGAAGCTTTCTTT. Its protein product is CASSWGTPNTEAFF. The chain carries TRBV6-5 and TRBJ1-1, with D maybe TRBD1 (6 bases). Germline loops: CDR1 MNHEY, CDR2 SVGAGI. This CDR3 has 14 amino acids. V dropped 6 bases and J dropped 1 base, with 12 bases sitting between them.

The rearrangement joins TRBV29-1 to TRBJ2-2; maybe TRBD1 (5 bases). The ends were cut back, 5 bases at V and 3 bases at J, with 7 bases in the middle. The germline V gene encodes CDR1 SQVTM and CDR2 ANQGSEA. This CDR3 region has 12 residues. CDR3 sequence reads: CSVQQDTGELFF. As DNA, the CDR3 is TGCAGCGTTCAACAGGACACCGGGGAGCTGTTTTTT.

This clone came up a few times. The chain joins TRBV7-2 to TRBJ2-5; 13 bases align to TRBD2. This CDR3 contains 16 residues. The V and J ends lost 5 bases and 4 bases, in that order; junction bases with no gene match: 7. The germline CDR1 and CDR2 sequences are SGHTA and FQGNSA. CDR3 residues: CASSLRTSGGGETQYF. In nucleotides, the CDR3 is TGTGCCAGCAGCCTCCGGACTAGCGGGGGAGGAGAGACCCAGTACTTC.

This chain connects TRBV10-3 to TRBJ1-2; TRBD1 matches 8 bases. CDR3 length equals 13 residues. The germline gives CDR1 ENHRY, CDR2 SYGVKD. With V trimmed by 5 bases and J by 8 bases, 7 bases remained unmatched. CDR3 amino acids: CAISLTGEDGYTF. DNA of the CDR3: TGTGCCATCAGTCTGACAGGGGAGGACGGCTACACCTTC.

Only one count was recorded for this clone. This chain joins TRBV7-9 and TRBJ1-2, with 7 bases matching TRBD1. The CDR3 contains 13 residues. Germline values: CDR1 SEHNR, CDR2 FQNEAQ (reference sequence). With V trimmed by 6 bases and J by 4 bases, 5 bases remained unmatched. The CDR3 spells CASSRDRIYGYTF. The CDR3 nucleotides read TGTGCCAGCAGTCGGGACAGAATCTATGGCTACACCTTC.

This clone was seen only a few times. CDR3 in DNA: TGCGCCAGCAGTACCCCGGGGGGGAAAGCTTTCTTT. Translated: CASSTPGGKAFF. The chain combines TRBV4-3 with TRBJ1-1; weak D call: TRBD1 (5 bases). This CDR3 spans 12 amino acids. CDR1 is LGHNA and CDR2 is YSLEER in the germline V gene. V lost 6 bases and J lost 9, with 14 bases in between.

This clone turned up a few times. The J gene is TRBJ1-5, the V gene TRBV27; D gene ambiguous. The V and J ends lost 5 bases and 3 bases respectively, with 8 bases between them. Germline CDR1 is MNHEY and CDR2 is SMNVEV (reference sequence). The CDR3 has 13 amino acids. CDR3 in amino acids: CASSRTVNQPQHF. In nucleotides, the CDR3 is TGTGCCAGCAGTCGTACAGTCAATCAGCCCCAGCATTTT.

The J gene is TRBJ1-3, the V gene TRBV7-6; 7 bases agree with TRBD1. The CDR3 loop spans 16 amino acids. The junction had 6 bases not matched to a gene; V was cut back by 4 bases and J by 0 bases. CDR1 and CDR2 from the germline V gene are SGHVS and FNYEAQ. The DNA for the CDR3 is TGTGCCAGCAGCTACTTACAGGGGACCTCTGGAAACACCATATATTTT. Its protein product is CASSYLQGTSGNTIYF.

In this sample, this clone turned up a few times. The chain is built from TRBV5-1 and TRBJ2-7, with a weak D call TRBD2 (5 bases). CDR3 size: 14 residues. Trimming took off 2 bases at V and 2 bases at J, with 11 bases between the two ends. Germline V gene sequence: CDR1 SGHRS, CDR2 YFSETQ. CDR3 protein: CASSFGYGTYEQYF. CDR3 nucleotide sequence: TGCGCCAGCAGCTTTGGCTACGGGACCTACGAGCAGTACTTC.

The chain couples TRBV6-6 to TRBJ1-2, with 9 bases identical to TRBD1. Germline CDR1 MNHNY, CDR2 SVGAGI (reference sequence). Trimming removed 2 bases from V and 8 bases from J; junction bases left unmatched: 3. The CDR3 runs 13 residues. The CDR3 DNA is TGTGCCAGCAGTTACCCGGACAGGGGAGGCTACACCTTC. Its protein product is CASSYPDRGGYTF.

The chain joins TRBV6-1 to TRBJ2-1; TRBD2 aligns across 11 bases. Germline trimming cut 7 bases from V and 3 bases from J; bases unmatched to any gene: 5. CDR3 length equals 15 residues. Germline values: CDR1 MNHNS, CDR2 SASEGT. Written as DNA, the CDR3 is TGTGCCAGCATCTTACTAGCGGGAGACTACAATGAGCAGTTCTTC. Translating it yields CASILLAGDYNEQFF.

The chain is built from TRBV14 and TRBJ2-1; 7 bases are shared with TRBD1. The CDR3 has 15 residues. The germline V gene encodes CDR1 SGHDN and CDR2 FVKESK. V lost 1 base, J lost 8 bases, and 8 bases stayed unmatched. The CDR3 here is CASSQGRRGQDEQFF. CDR3 DNA sequence: TGTGCCAGCAGCCAAGGGCGAAGGGGGCAGGATGAGCAGTTCTTC.

The chain couples TRBV7-9 to TRBJ1-3; unclear D gene. V was shortened by 5 bases and J by 3 bases, with 17 bases between the two germline ends. Per germline, CDR1 SEHNR and CDR2 FQNEAQ (reference sequence). This CDR3 spans 16 amino acids. CDR3 residues: CASSLTPWRDGNTIYF. The CDR3 region has the DNA TGTGCCAGCAGCCTAACCCCCTGGAGAGATGGAAACACCATATATTTT.

V gene TRBV11-2 combines with J gene TRBJ2-7, with 8 bases aligning to TRBD2. CDR3 length: 15 residues. The germline gives CDR1 SGHAT, CDR2 FQNNGV. J was trimmed by 3 bases and V by 4 bases; bases with no gene match: 8. CDR3 amino acids: CASSSIAGFYYEQYF. CDR3 nucleotide sequence: TGTGCCAGCAGCTCAATAGCGGGATTTTACTACGAGCAGTACTTC.

The chain is built from TRBV9 and TRBJ1-4; no reliable D call. Trimming removed 8 bases from V and 8 bases from J, with 13 bases in between. Germline assignment: CDR1 SGDLS and CDR2 YYNGEE. The length of the CDR3 is 12 residues. The CDR3 DNA reads as TGTGCCAGTAGTAGGATCGGGGAAAAACTGTTTTTT. Translated, it gives CASSRIGEKLFF. The variable domain in full, completed from reference TRBV9 and TRBJ1-4, reads DSGVTQTPKHLITATGQRVTLRCSPRSGDLSVYWYQQSLDQGLQFLIQYYNGEERAKGNILERFSAQQFPDLHSELNLSSLELGDSALYFCASSRIGEKLFFGSGTQLSVL.

The chain joins TRBV19 to TRBJ2-1; possibly TRBD2 for D (5 bases). This CDR3 region has 15 residues. Germline loops: CDR1 LNHDA, CDR2 SQIVND (reference sequence). The ends were cut back, 7 bases at V and 4 bases at J, with 17 bases in the middle. CDR3 coding DNA: TGTGCCAGTAAGTTCCCCGGAACGGGATACAATGAGCAGTTCTTC. It is translated as CASKFPGTGYNEQFF.

A remark on this clone: The sample holds other DNA sequences that translate to the same CDR3. V is TRBV6-6 and J is TRBJ1-4; TRBD1 agrees at 9 bases. From germline, CDR1 is MNHNY and CDR2 SVGAGI (reference sequence). J was trimmed by 7 bases and V by 4 bases; bases with no gene match: 7. The CDR3 totals 15 residues. CDR3 coding DNA: TGTGCCAGCAGTTCGGAACAGGGGGCTGGTGAAAAACTGTTTTTT. It yields the protein CASSSEQGAGEKLFF.

This chain uses TRBV7-9 with TRBJ1-2; 9 nucleotides line up with TRBD1. Germline trimming cut 3 bases from V and 6 bases from J; bases unmatched to any gene: 8. The CDR3 extends over 15 amino acids. CDR1 is SEHNR, CDR2 FQNEAQ, per germline (reference sequence). The CDR3 sequence is CASSFLDRGGDGYTF. The CDR3 bases are TGTGCCAGCAGCTTTTTGGACAGGGGAGGGGATGGCTACACCTTC.

The chain has TRBV7-8 and TRBJ1-4; weak D call: TRBD1 (6 bases). Trimming pared 5 bases from V and 11 bases from J, leaving 18 bases between. The CDR3 extends over 14 amino acids. Germline V gene sequence: CDR1 SGHVS, CDR2 FQNEAQ. CDR3 protein: CASSEGKGRGKLFF. The CDR3 region has the DNA TGTGCCAGCAGCGAGGGTAAGGGGAGGGGGAAACTGTTTTTT.

The J gene is TRBJ2-7, the V gene TRBV7-6; maybe TRBD2 (6 bases). In germline, CDR1 is SGHVS, CDR2 FNYEAQ. V dropped 3 bases and J dropped 2 bases, with 14 bases sitting between them. There are 15 residues in the CDR3. CDR3 in amino acids: CASSLTAGGPYEQYF. CDR3 DNA sequence: TGTGCCAGCAGCTTGACAGCGGGTGGGCCCTACGAGCAGTACTTC. Supplemented by reference TRBV7-6 and TRBJ2-7, the full variable domain reads GAGVSQSPRYKVTKRGQDVALRCDPISGHVSLYWYRQALGQGPEFLTYFNYEAQQDKSGLPNDRFSAERPEGSISTLTIQRTEQRDSAMYRCASSLTAGGPYEQYFGPGTRLTVT.

CDR3 amino acids: CASSFGAGASTDTQYF. The CDR3 DNA follows: TGTGCCAGCAGTTTTGGGGCGGGAGCAAGCACAGATACGCAGTATTTT. The rearrangement uses TRBV28 and TRBJ2-3; 7 nucleotides align to TRBD2. The CDR3 loop spans 16 amino acids. Germline CDR1 MDHEN, CDR2 SYDVKM. V shed 3 bases, J shed 0 bases, and the junction held 6 bases outside the gene matches.

This chain connects TRBV28 to TRBJ2-2, with 7 nucleotides matching TRBD1. The J segment lost 14 bases and the V segment lost 6 bases, leaving 15 bases of the junction unmatched. This CDR3 contains 14 residues. Germline assignment: CDR1 MDHEN and CDR2 SYDVKM. The chain's CDR3 is CASRNDRARARLFF. The DNA for the CDR3 is TGTGCCAGCAGAAACGACAGGGCGAGGGCGCGCCTGTTTTTT.

V gene TRBV6-5 combines with J gene TRBJ1-2; D uncertain. The CDR3 runs to 11 residues. Per the germline V gene, CDR1 is MNHEY and CDR2 is SVGAGI. Trimming removed 4 bases from V and 2 bases from J, with 2 bases in between. CDR3 bases: TGTGCCAGCAGTTCGAACTATGGCTACACCTTC. Amino acid sequence: CASSSNYGYTF.

This chain joins TRBV5-6 and TRBJ2-3; D is unclear. Germline loops: CDR1 SGHDT, CDR2 YYEEEE. V lost 0 bases and J 1 base, leaving 9 bases between the germline ends. The CDR3 contains 15 residues. The CDR3, as DNA: TGTGCCAGCAGCTTGGACTCGGTAGGCACAGATACGCAGTATTTT. It encodes CASSLDSVGTDTQYF.